These T cell receptor beta chains were read from a single sample in a study of long-term antiretroviral therapy in people with HIV. The data were produced by immunoSEQ multiplex PCR, yet TCRdb's version contains in-frame clones alone and is incomplete. The sample holds approximately 13,000 clones, 65% to 80% seen once. Source: unsorted PBMCs, taken 3.1 years after starting antiretroviral therapy. These receptors all stem from a man aged 40-49 years with HIV. CDR3s leave out the opening cysteine and the closing phenylalanine or tryptophan.

V	CDR3
TRBV4-1	ASSQDPGRVQETQY
TRBV6-5	ASSYSELITGELF
TRBV4-2	ASSQEERGVDNEQF
TRBV7-8	ASSFGTGGRKLF
TRBV21-1	ASSKWGSNQPQH
TRBV6-1	ASSERRGGYEKLF
TRBV19	ASSIGQGNTEAF
TRBV10-3	AISEPGQVDTEAF
TRBV6-7	ASSFYNEQF
TRBV6-1	ASTLLDRGSSGYT
TRBV5-5	ASSLARGSGNTEAF
TRBV10-3	AIGQDGGGLMNTEAF
TRBV18	ASSPAQDSLNYGYT
TRBV7-9	ASSSTGLNEKLF
TRBV27	ASSLSGFYEQY
TRBV2	ASRWGGAYEQY
TRBV4-2	ASSQGENYGYT
TRBV4-1	ASSQDHSNQPQH
TRBV27	ASSLRSLPGFANTEAF
TRBV27	ASSFTVEGSSYNEQF
TRBV27	ASSLDGPTSGGYQETQY
TRBV6-5	ASGFGSGNTIY
TRBV19	ASSTRDFGNTIY
TRBV6-5	ASSYRTASPLH
TRBV18	ASSPPSYSGTGFSTELF
TRBV5-5	ASSLGPKDEQY
TRBV7-9	ASSLGGTQAF